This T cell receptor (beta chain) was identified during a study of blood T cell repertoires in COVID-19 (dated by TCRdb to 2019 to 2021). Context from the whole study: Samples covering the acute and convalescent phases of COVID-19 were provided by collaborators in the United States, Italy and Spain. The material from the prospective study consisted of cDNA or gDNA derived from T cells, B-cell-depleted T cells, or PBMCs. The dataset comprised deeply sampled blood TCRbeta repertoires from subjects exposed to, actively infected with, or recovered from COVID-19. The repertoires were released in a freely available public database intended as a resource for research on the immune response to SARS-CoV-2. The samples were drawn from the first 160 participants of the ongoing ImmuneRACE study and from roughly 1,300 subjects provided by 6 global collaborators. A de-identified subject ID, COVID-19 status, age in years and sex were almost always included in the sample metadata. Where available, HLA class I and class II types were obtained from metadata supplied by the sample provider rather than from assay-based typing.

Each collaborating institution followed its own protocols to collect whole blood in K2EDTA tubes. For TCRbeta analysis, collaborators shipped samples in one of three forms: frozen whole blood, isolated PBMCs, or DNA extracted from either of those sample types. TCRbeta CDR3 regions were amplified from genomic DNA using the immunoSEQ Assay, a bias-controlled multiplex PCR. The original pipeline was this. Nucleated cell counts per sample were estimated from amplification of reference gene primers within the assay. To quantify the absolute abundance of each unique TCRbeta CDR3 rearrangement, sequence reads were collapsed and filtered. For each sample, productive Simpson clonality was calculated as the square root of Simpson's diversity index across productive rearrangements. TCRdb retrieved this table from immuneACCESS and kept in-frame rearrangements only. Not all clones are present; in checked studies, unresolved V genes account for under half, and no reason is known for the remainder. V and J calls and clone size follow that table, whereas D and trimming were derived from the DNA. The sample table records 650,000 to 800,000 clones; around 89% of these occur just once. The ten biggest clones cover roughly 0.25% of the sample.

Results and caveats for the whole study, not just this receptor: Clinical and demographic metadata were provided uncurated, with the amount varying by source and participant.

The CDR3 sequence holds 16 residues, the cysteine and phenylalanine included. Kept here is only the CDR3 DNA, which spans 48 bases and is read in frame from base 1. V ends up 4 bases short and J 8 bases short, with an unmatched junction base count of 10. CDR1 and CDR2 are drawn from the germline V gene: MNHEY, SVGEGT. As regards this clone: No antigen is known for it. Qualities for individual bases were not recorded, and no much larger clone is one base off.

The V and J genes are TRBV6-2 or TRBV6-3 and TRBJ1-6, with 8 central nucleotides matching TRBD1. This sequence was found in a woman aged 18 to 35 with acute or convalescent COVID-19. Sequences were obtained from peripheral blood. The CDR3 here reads CASSSTSTGDYSPLHF. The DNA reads TGTGCCAGCAGTTCCACCTCGACAGGGGATTATTCACCCCTCCACTTT.